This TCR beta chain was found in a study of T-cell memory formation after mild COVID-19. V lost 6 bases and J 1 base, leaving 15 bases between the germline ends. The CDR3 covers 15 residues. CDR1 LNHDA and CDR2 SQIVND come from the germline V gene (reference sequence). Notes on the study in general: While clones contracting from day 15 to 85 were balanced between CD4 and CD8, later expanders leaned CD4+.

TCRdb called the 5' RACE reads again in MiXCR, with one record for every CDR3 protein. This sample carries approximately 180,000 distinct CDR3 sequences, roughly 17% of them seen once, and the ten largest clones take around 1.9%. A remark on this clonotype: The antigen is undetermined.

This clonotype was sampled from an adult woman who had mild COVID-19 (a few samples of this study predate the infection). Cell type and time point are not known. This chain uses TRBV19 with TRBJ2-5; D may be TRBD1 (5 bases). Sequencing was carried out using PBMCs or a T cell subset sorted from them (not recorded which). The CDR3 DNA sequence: TGTGCCAGTAGCAGGGCGTTCACTATCCAAGAGACCCAGTACTTC. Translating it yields CASSRAFTIQETQYF.